This T cell receptor beta chain was sequenced for a study of OX40 agonist ivuxolimab in advanced cancers. About the study: An agonistic anti-OX40 (CD134) antibody, ivuxolimab, was used to treat the patients. Patients were approximately 80% male with ages roughly 23 to 90, mean around 58. Of the patients, three showed partial responses, one with hepatocellular carcinoma and two with cutaneous melanoma.

The data were produced by immunoSEQ multiplex PCR, yet TCRdb's version contains in-frame clones alone and is incomplete. The sample holds about 110,000 clones, over 85% seen once. This CDR3 spans 15 amino acids. Per the germline V gene, CDR1 is MDHEN and CDR2 is SYDVKM. V dropped 3 bases and J dropped 5; count of bases not matched to a gene: 6. This chain connects TRBV28 to TRBJ1-1, with TRBD1 matching over 10 bases. This sample comprised CD4+ or CD8+ T cells sorted from blood, obtained in a trial of the OX40 agonist ivuxolimab. The sequence was obtained from an adult with an advanced solid tumor such as melanoma, head and neck, liver or kidney cancer. CDR3 DNA: TGTGCCAGCAGTTTTATTGGGACAGGGGAAACTGAAGCTTTCTTT. Amino acid sequence: CASSFIGTGETEAFF. Drawing the rest from reference TRBV28 and TRBJ1-1, the complete variable domain is DVKVTQSSRYLVKRTGEKVFLECVQDMDHENMFWYRQDPGLGLRLIYFSYDVKMKEKGDIPEGYSVSREKKERFSLILESASTNQTSMYLCASSFIGTGETEAFFGQGTRLTVV.